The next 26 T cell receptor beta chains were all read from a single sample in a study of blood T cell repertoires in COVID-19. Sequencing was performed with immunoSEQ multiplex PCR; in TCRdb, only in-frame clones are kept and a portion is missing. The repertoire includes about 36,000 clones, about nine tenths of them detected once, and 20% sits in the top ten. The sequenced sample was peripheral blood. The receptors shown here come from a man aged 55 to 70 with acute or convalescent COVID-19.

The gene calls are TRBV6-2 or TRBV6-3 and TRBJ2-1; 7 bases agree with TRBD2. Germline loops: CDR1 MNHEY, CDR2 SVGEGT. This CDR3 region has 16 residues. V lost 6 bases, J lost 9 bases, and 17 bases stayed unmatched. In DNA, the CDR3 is TGTGCCAGCAGCCTCCTGCTCCCAACTAGCGTTGGTGAGCAGTTCTTC. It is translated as CASSLLLPTSVGEQFF.

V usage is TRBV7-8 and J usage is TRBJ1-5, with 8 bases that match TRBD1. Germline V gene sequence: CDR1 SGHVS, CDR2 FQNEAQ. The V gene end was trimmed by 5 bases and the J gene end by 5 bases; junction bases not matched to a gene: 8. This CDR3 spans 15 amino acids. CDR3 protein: CASSLSSGGDQPQHF. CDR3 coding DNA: TGTGCCAGCAGCCTTTCTTCAGGGGGCGATCAGCCCCAGCATTTT.

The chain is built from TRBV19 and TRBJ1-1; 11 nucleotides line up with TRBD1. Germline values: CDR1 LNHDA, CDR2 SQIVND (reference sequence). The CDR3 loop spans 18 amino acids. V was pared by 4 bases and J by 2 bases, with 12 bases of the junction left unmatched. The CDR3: CASSKRTGGRESNTEAFF. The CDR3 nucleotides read TGTGCCAGTAGTAAAAGGACAGGGGGCCGCGAAAGTAACACTGAAGCTTTCTTT.

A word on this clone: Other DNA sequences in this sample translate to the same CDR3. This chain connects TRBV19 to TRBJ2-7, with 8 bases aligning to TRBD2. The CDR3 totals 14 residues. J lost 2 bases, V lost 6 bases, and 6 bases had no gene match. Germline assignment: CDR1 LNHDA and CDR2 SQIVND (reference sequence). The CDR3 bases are TGTGCCAGTAGCCCTCAGCGGGGGACCTACGAGCAGTACTTC. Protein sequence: CASSPQRGTYEQYF.

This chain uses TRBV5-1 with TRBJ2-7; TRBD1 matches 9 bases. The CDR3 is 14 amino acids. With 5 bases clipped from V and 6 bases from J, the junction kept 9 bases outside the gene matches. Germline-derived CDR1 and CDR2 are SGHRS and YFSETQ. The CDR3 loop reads CASSLNQTGGEQYV. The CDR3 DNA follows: TGCGCCAGCAGTTTGAATCAGACAGGGGGCGAGCAGTACGTC.

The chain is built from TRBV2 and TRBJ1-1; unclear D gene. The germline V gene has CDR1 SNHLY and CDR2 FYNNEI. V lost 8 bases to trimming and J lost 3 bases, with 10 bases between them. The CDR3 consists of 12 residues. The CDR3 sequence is CASGVEYTEAFF. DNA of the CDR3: TGTGCCAGCGGTGTGGAGTACACTGAAGCTTTCTTT.

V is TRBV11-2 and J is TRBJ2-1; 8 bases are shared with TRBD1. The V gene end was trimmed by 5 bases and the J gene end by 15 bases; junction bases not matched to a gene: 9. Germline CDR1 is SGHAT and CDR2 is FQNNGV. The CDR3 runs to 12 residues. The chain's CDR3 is CASSRNRDRRFF. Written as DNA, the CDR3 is TGTGCCAGCAGCCGAAACCGGGACAGGAGGTTCTTC.

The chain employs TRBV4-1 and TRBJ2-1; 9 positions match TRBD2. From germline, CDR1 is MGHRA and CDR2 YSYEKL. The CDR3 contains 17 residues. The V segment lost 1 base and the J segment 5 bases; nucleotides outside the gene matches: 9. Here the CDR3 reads CASSQVSGRRWDNEQFF. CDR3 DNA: TGCGCCAGCAGCCAAGTAAGCGGGAGGCGATGGGACAATGAGCAGTTCTTC.

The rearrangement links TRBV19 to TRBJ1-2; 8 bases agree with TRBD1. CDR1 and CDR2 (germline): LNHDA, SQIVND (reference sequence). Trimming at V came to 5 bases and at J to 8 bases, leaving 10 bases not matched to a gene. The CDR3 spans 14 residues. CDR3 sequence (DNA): TGTGCCAGTAGTGTCCCACAGGGGGAGGTGGGCTACACCTTC. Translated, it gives CASSVPQGEVGYTF. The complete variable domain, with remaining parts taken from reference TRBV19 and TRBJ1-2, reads DGGITQSPKYLFRKEGQNVTLSCEQNLNHDAMYWYRQDPGQGLRLIYYSQIVNDFQKGDIAEGYSVSREKKESFPLTVTSAQKNPTAFYLCASSVPQGEVGYTFGSGTRLTVV.

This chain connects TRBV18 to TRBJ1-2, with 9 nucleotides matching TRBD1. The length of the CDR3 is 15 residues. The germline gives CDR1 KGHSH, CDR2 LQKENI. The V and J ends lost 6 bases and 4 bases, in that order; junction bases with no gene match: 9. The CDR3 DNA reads TGTGCCAGCTCCCTCGACAGGGGGTTAGGCTATGGCTACACCTTC. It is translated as CASSLDRGLGYGYTF.

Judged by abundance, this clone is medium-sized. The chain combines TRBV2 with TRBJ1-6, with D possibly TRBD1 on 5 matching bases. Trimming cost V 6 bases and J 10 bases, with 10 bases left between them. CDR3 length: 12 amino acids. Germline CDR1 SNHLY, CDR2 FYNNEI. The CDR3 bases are TGTGCCAGCAGAGGGACTGGGTCACCCCTCCACTTT. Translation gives CASRGTGSPLHF.

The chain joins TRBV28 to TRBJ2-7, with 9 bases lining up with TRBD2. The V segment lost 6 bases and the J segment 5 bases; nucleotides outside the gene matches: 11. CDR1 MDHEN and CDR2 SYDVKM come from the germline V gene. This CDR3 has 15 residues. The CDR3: CASSAGGTSFHEQYV. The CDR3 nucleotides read TGTGCCAGCAGCGCAGGAGGGACTAGCTTCCACGAGCAGTACGTC.

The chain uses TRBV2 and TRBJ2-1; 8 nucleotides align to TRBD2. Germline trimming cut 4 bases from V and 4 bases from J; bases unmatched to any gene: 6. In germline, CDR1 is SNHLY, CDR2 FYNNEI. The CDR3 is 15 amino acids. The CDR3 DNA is TGTGCCAGCAGTGCGGTAGCGGGGAATTACAATGAGCAGTTCTTC. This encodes CASSAVAGNYNEQFF.

The CDR3 here is CASSSTGTSDTEAFF. CDR3 in DNA: TGCGCCAGCAGCTCAACCGGGACAAGTGACACTGAAGCTTTCTTT. The genes are TRBV5-1 and TRBJ1-1; maybe TRBD1 (6 bases). Trimming left V 3 bases short and J 3 bases short, with 15 bases between. Germline V gene data show CDR1 as SGHRS and CDR2 as YFSETQ. The CDR3 has 15 amino acids.

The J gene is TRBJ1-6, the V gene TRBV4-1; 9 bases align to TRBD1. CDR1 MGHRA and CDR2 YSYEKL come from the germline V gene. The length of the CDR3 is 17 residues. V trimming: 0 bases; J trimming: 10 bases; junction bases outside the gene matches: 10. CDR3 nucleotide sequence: TGCGCCAGCAGCCAAGATGAAAGGGACAGGGTTTACTCACCCCTCCACTTT. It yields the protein CASSQDERDRVYSPLHF.

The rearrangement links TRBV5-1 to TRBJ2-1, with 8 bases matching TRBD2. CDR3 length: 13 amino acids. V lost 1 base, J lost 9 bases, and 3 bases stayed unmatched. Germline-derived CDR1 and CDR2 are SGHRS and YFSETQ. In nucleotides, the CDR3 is TGCGCCAGCAGCTTGATTCGGGGGGGTGAGCAGTTCTTC. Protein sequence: CASSLIRGGEQFF.

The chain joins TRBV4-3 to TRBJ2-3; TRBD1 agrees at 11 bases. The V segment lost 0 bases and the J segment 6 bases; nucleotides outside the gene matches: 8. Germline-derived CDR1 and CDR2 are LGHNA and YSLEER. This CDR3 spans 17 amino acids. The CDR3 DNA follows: TGCGCCAGCAGCCAAGAATTGGGACAGGGGGTTCAGGATACGCAGTATTTT. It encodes CASSQELGQGVQDTQYF.

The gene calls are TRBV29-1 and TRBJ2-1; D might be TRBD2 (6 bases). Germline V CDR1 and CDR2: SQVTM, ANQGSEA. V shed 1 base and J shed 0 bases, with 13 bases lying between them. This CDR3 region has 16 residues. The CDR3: CSVEGIAELSYNEQFF. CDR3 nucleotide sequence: TGCAGCGTTGAAGGGATAGCGGAGCTCTCCTACAATGAGCAGTTCTTC.

The CDR3 DNA reads as TGTGCCAGCTCACAAACAGGGGGCCTAAGCACAGATACGCAGTATTTT. This sequence encodes CASSQTGGLSTDTQYF. The chain joins TRBV18 to TRBJ2-3; TRBD1 agrees at 9 bases. The CDR3 is made up of 16 amino acids. The V gene end was trimmed by 4 bases and the J gene end by 0 bases; junction bases not matched to a gene: 5. Germline V gene sequence: CDR1 KGHSH, CDR2 LQKENI.

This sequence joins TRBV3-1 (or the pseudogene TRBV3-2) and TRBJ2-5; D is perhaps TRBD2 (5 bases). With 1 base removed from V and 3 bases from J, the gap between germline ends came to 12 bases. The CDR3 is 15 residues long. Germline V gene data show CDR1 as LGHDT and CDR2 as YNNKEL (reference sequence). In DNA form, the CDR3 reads TGTGCCAGCAGCCAAGGAAGAGGGATCGAAGAGACCCAGTACTTC. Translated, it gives CASSQGRGIEETQYF.

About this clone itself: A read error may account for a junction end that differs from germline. CDR3 region: CASSLVDRGEASIF. CDR3 coding DNA: TGTGCCAGCAGCTTGGTCGATCGGGGAGAGGCGTCTATCTTT. This rearrangement joins TRBV5-6 to TRBJ1-1; D is unresolved. Germline assignment: CDR1 SGHDT and CDR2 YYEEEE. This CDR3 spans 14 amino acids.

CDR3 nucleotides: TGTGCCAGCACGCGGCGGGAGGGGTCGCGTTCAGATACGCAGTATTTT. Amino acids: CASTRREGSRSDTQYF. This rearrangement joins TRBV5-5 to TRBJ2-3; TRBD2 aligns across 9 bases. This CDR3 comprises 16 residues. With V trimmed by 6 bases and J by 4 bases, 12 bases remained unmatched. Germline assignment: CDR1 SGHKS and CDR2 YYEKEE (reference sequence).

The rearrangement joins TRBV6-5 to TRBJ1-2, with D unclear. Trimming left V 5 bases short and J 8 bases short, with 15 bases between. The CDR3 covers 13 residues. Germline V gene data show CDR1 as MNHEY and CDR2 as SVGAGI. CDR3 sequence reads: CASSTDGERGYTF. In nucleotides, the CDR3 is TGTGCCAGCAGTACCGACGGGGAGCGCGGCTACACCTTC.

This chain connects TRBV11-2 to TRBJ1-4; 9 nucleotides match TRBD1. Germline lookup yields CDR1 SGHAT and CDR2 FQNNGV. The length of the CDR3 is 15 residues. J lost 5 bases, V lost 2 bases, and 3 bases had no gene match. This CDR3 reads CASSLSGTGNEKLFF. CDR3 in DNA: TGTGCCAGCAGCTTATCGGGGACAGGGAATGAAAAACTGTTTTTT.

The CDR3, as DNA: TGCGCCAGCAGTGAGTCCCCATCCCTGCGGAACACTGAAGCTTTCTTT. Amino acid sequence: CASSESPSLRNTEAFF. The chain combines TRBV10-1 with TRBJ1-1; D is undetermined. The CDR3 is 16 residues long. V was pared by 0 bases and J by 1 base, with 12 bases between. Germline CDR1 is WNHNN and CDR2 is SYGVQD (reference sequence).

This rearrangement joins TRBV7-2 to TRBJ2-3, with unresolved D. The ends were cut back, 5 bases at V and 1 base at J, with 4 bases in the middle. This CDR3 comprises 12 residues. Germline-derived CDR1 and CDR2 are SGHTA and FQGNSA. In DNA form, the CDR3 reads TGTGCCAGCAGCCCGGGCACAGATACGCAGTATTTT. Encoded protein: CASSPGTDTQYF.